This TCR beta chain was documented in a study of spatial heterogeneity in lung cancer. Unique molecular identifiers tagged every individual TCR cDNA molecule. TCRdb re-called the 5' RACE reads with MiXCR, one entry per CDR3 protein. Among about 32,000 distinct CDR3 sequences listed, 8.5% to 12% were seen once. Per germline, CDR1 KGHSH and CDR2 LQKENI. This CDR3 is built from 11 residues. V was clipped by 2 bases and J by 3 bases, with 1 base between them. Time point specified: blood at routine non-recurrence follow-up after resection. The study sequenced unsorted whole RNA from tumor, nontumor lung or frozen PBMC.

Material: PBMCs, obtained at follow-up. This receptor was identified in a female donor with early-stage non-small cell lung cancer. The chain combines TRBV18 with TRBJ2-5; D unclear. The CDR3 reads CASSPKETQYF. In DNA, the CDR3 is TGTGCCAGCTCACCAAAAGAGACCCAGTACTTC.